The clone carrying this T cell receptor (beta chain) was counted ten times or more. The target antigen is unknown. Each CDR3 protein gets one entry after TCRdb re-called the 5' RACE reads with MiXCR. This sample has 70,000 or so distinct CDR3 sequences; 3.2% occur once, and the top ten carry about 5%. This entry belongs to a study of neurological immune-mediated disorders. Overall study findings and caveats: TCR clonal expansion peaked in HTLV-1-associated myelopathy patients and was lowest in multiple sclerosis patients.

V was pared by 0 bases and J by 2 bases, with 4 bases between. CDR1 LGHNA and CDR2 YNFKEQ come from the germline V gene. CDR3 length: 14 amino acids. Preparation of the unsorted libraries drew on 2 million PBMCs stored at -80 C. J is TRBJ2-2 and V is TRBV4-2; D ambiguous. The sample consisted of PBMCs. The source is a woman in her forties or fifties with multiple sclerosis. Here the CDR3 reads CASSQEQNTGELFF. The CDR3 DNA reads TGTGCCAGCAGCCAAGAGCAAAACACCGGGGAGCTGTTTTTT.